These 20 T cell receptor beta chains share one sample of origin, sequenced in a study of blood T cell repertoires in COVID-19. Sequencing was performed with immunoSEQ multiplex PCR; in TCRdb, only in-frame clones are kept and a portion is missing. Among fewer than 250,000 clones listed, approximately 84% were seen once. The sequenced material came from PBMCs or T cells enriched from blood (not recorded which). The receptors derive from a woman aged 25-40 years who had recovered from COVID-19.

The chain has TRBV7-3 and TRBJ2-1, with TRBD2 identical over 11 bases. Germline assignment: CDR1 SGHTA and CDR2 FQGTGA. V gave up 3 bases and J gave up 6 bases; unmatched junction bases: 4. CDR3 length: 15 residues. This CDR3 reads CASSFGTSGGNEQFF. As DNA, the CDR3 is TGTGCCAGCAGCTTCGGGACTAGCGGAGGCAATGAGCAGTTCTTC.

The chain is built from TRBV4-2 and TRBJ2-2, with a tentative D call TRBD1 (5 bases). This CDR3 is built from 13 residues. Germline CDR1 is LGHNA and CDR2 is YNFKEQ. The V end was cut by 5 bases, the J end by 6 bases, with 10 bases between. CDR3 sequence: CASSTQGSGELFF. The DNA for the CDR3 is TGTGCCAGCAGCACGCAGGGATCCGGGGAGCTGTTTTTT.

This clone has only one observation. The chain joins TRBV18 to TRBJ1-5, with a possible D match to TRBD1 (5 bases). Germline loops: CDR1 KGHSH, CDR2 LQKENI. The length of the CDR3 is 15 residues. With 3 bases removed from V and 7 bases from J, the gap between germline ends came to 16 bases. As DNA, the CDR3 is TGTGCCAGCTCACCGGGAGGCAGGGTTGGGCAGCCCCAGCATTTT. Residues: CASSPGGRVGQPQHF. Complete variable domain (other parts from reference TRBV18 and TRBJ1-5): NAGVMQNPRHLVRRRGQEARLRCSPMKGHSHVYWYRQLPEEGLKFMVYLQKENIIDESGMPKERFSAEFPKEGPSILRIQQVVRGDSAAYFCASSPGGRVGQPQHFGDGTRLSIL.

The CDR3 reads CAAHRGGNEKLFF. CDR3 nucleotide sequence: TGTGCCGCCCACAGGGGTGGTAATGAAAAACTGTTTTTT. V gene TRBV24-1 combines with J gene TRBJ1-4; TRBD1 matches 7 bases. The CDR3 extends over 13 amino acids. Germline lookup yields CDR1 KGHDR and CDR2 SFDVKD. V was clipped by 12 bases and J by 4 bases; unmatched bases: 7.

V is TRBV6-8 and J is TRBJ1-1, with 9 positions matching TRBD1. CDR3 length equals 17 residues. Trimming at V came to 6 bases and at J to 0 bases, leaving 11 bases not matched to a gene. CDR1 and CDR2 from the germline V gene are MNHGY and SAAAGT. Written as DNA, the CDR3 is TGTGCCAGCAGGCAGCCTCGGACAGGGGCTTTGAACACTGAAGCTTTCTTT. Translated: CASRQPRTGALNTEAFF.

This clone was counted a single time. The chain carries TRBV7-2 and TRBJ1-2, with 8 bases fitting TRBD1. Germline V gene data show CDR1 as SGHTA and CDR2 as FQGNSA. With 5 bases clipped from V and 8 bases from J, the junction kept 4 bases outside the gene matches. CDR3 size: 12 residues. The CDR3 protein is CASSPGTGGYTF. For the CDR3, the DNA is TGTGCCAGCAGCCCAGGGACAGGAGGCTACACCTTC.

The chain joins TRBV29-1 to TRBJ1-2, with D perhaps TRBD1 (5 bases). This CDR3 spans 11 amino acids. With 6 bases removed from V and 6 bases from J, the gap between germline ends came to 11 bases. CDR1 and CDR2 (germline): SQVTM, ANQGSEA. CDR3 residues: CSVPDSNGYTF. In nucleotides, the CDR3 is TGCAGCGTCCCCGACAGTAATGGCTACACCTTC.

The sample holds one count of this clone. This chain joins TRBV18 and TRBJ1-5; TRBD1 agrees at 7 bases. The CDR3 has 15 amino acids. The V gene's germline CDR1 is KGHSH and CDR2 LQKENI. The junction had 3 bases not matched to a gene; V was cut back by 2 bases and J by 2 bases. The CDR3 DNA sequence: TGTGCCAGCTCACCAGGGCAGGGGGGCAATCAGCCCCAGCATTTT. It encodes CASSPGQGGNQPQHF.

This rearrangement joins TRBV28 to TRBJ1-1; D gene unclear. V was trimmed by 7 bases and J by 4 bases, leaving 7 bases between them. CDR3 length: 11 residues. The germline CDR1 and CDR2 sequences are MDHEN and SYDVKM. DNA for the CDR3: TGTGCCAGCACCCTCCCCACTGAAGCTTTCTTT. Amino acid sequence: CASTLPTEAFF.

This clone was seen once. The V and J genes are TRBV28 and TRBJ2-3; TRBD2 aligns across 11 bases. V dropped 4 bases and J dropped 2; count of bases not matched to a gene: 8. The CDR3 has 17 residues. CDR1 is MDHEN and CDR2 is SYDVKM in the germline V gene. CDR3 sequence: CASSSRLAGGYTDTQYF. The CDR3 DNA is TGTGCCAGCAGTTCACGCCTAGCGGGGGGTTACACAGATACGCAGTATTTT.

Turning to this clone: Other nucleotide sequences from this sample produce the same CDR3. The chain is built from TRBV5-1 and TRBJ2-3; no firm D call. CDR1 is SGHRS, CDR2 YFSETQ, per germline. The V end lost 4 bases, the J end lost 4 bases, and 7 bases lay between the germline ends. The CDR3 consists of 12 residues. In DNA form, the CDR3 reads TGCGCCAGCAGCCTCCCCGCAGATACGCAGTATTTT. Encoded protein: CASSLPADTQYF.

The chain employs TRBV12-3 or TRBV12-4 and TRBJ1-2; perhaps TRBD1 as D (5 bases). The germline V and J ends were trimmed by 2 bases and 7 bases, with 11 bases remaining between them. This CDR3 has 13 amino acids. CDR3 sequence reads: CASSLQTVSGYTF. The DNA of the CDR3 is TGTGCCAGCAGTTTACAGACAGTTAGTGGCTACACCTTC.

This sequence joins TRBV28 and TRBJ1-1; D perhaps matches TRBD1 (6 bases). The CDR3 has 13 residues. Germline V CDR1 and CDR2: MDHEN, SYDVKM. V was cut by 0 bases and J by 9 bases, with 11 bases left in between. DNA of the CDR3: TGTGCCAGCAGTTTATGGGGCAGGGGACAAGCTTTCTTT. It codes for CASSLWGRGQAFF.

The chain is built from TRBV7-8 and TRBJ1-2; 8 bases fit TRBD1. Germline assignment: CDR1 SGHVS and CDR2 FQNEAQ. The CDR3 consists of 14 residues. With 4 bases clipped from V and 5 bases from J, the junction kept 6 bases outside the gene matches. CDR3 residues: CASSSPGGGYGYTF. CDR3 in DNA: TGTGCCAGCAGCTCCCCAGGGGGCGGGTATGGCTACACCTTC. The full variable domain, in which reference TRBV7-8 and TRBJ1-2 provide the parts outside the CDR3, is GAGVSQSPRYKVAKRGQDVALRCDPISGHVSLFWYQQALGQGPEFLTYFQNEAQLDKSGLPSDRFFAERPEGSVSTLKIQRTQQEDSAVYLCASSSPGGGYGYTFGSGTRLTVV.

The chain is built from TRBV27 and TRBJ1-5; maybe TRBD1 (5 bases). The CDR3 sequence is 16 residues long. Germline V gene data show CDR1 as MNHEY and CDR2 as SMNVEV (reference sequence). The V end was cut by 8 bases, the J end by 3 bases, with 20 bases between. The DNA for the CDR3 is TGTGCCAGCTCAAGATCTGGTCCAGGGTACAATCAGCCCCAGCATTTT. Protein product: CASSRSGPGYNQPQHF.

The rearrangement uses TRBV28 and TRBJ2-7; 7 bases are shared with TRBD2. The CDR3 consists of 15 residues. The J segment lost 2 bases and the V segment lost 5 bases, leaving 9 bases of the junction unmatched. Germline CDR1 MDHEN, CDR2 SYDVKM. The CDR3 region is CASSPPGLSTYEQYF. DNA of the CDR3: TGTGCCAGCAGTCCGCCGGGACTATCTACCTACGAGCAGTACTTC.

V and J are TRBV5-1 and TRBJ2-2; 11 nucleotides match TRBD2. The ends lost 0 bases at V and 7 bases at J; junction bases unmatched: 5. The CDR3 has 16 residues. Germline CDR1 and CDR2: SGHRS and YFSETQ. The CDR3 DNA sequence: TGCGCCAGCAGCTTGGGACTAGCGGGGCCCGGCGGGGAGCTGTTTTTT. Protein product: CASSLGLAGPGGELFF. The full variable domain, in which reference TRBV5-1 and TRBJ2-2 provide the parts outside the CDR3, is KAGVTQTPRYLIKTRGQQVTLSCSPISGHRSVSWYQQTPGQGLQFLFEYFSETQRNKGNFPGRFSGRQFSNSRSEMNVSTLELGDSALYLCASSLGLAGPGGELFFGEGSRLTVL.

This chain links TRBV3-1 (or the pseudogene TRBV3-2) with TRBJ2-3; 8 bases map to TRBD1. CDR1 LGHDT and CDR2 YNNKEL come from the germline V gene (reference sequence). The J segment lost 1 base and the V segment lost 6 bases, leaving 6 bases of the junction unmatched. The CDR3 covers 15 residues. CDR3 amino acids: CASRHQGARTDTQYF. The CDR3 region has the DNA TGTGCCAGCAGACATCAGGGGGCCCGCACAGATACGCAGTATTTT.

CDR3 sequence (DNA): TGTGCCAGCAGCCCCGAAGGTGGCGGGTTTCTCAATGAGCAGTTCTTC. Protein product: CASSPEGGGFLNEQFF. J is TRBJ2-1 and V is TRBV7-8, with D possibly matching TRBD2 (5 bases). This CDR3 is 16 amino acids long. The V end lost 5 bases, the J end lost 6 bases, and 20 bases lay between the germline ends. Per the germline V gene, CDR1 is SGHVS and CDR2 is FQNEAQ.

The chain's CDR3 is CASSPTTGGSYEQYF. CDR3 coding DNA: TGTGCCAGCAGTCCGACGACAGGGGGCTCCTACGAGCAGTACTTC. The genes are TRBV28 and TRBJ2-7; 9 bases map to TRBD1. The CDR3 is made up of 15 amino acids. Losses at the gene ends were 5 bases for V and 0 bases for J; bases not matched to a gene: 5. Germline V gene data show CDR1 as MDHEN and CDR2 as SYDVKM.